Sequencing of this T cell receptor beta chain was carried out in a study of metastatic and nonmetastatic thyroid tumors. Via MiXCR, TCRdb re-called the PCR reads. The sample carries about 92,000 clones, 15% recorded once. The entire patient cohort was treatment-naive prior to thyroid surgery. This clone was seen at least ten times. J was trimmed by 6 bases and V by 5 bases; bases with no gene match: 1. Looked up from germline, CDR1 is SGDLS and CDR2 is YYNGEE. The CDR3 contains 12 residues. This TCR came from a female donor with papillary thyroid cancer or a benign thyroid nodule (not recorded which). Some clones in this sample may be carry-over from other donors' samples. This sequence joins TRBV9 and TRBJ2-1; 8 bases map to TRBD2. The sample taken for sequencing was blood. CDR3 region: CASSRGGNEQFF. The CDR3 DNA sequence: TGTGCCAGCAGTCGGGGGGGCAATGAGCAGTTCTTC.